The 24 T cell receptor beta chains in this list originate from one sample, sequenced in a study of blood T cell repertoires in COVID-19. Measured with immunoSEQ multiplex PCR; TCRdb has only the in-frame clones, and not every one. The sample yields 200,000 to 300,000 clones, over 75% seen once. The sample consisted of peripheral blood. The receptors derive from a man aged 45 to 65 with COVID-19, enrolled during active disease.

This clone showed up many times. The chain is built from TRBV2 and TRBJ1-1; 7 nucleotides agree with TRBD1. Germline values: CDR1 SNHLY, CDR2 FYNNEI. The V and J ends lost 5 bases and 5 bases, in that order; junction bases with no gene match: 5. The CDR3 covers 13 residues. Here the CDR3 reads CASSRDSRTEAFF. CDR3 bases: TGTGCCAGCAGTCGGGACAGTCGTACTGAAGCTTTCTTT.

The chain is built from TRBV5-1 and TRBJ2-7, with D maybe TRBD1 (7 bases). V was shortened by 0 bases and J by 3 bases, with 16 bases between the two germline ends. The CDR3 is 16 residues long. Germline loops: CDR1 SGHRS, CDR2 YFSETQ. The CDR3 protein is CASSLAGGQKFYEQYF. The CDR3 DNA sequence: TGCGCCAGCAGCTTGGCCGGGGGACAGAAATTCTACGAGCAGTACTTC.

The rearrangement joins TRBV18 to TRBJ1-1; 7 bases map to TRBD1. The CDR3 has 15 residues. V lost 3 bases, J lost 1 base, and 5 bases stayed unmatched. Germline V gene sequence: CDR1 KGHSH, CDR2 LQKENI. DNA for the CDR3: TGTGCCAGCTCACCTCAGACAGGGAGGAACACTGAAGCTTTCTTT. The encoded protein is CASSPQTGRNTEAFF.

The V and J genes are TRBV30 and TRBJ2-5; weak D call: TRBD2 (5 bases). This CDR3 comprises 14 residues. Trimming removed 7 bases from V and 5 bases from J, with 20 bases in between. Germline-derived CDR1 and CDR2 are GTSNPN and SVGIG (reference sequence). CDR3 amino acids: CAYDPTGMFETQYF. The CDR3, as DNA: TGTGCCTACGACCCGACGGGAATGTTCGAGACCCAGTACTTC.

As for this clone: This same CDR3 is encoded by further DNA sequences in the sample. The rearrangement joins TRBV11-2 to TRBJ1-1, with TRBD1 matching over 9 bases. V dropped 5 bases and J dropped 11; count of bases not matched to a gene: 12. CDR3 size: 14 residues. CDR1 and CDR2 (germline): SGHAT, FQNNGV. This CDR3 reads CASSATGQGLEAFF. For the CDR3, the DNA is TGTGCCAGCAGCGCAACGGGACAGGGCCTAGAGGCTTTCTTT.

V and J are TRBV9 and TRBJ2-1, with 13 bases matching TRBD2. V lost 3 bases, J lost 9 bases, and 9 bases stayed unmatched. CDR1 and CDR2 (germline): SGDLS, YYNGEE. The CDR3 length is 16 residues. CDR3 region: CASSGPTSGGSGEQFF. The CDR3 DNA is TGTGCCAGCAGCGGACCGACTAGCGGGGGGTCGGGTGAGCAGTTCTTC.

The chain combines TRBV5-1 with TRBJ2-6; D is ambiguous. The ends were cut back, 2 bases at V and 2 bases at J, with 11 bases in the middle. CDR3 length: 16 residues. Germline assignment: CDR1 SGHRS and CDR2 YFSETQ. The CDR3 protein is CASSFSRVAGANVLTF. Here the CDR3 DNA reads TGCGCCAGCAGCTTTTCCCGGGTTGCTGGGGCCAACGTCCTGACTTTC.

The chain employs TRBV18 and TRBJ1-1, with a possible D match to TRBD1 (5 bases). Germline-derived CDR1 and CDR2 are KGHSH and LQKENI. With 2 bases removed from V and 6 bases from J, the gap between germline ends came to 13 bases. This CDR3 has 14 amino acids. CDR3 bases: TGTGCCAGCTCACCAAATCAGGGCGTGGCTGAAGCTTTCTTT. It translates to CASSPNQGVAEAFF.

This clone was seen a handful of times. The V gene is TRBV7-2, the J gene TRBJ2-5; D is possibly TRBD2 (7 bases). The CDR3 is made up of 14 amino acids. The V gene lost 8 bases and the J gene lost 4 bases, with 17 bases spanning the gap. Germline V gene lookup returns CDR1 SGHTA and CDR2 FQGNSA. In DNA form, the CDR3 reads TGTGCCAGCGGGGGGGCAGTCGTCGGAGAGACCCAGTACTTC. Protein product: CASGGAVVGETQYF.

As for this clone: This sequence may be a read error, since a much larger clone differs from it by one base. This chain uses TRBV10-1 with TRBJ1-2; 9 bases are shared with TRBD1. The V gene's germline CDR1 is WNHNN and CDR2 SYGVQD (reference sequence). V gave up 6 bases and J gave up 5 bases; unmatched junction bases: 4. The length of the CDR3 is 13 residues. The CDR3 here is CASSPGQGYGYTF. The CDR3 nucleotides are TGCGCCAGCAGCCCGGGACAGGGTTATGGCTACACCTTC.

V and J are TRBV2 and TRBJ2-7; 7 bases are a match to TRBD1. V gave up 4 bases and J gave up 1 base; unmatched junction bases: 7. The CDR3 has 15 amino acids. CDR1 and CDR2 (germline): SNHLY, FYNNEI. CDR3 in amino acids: CASSADRRASYEQYF. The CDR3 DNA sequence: TGTGCCAGCAGTGCGGACAGGCGGGCGTCCTACGAGCAGTACTTC.

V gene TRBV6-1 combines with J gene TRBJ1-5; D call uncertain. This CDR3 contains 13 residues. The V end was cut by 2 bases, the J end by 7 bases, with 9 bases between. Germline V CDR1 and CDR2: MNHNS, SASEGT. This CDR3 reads CASSESPRQPQHF. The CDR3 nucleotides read TGTGCCAGCAGTGAAAGCCCCAGGCAGCCCCAGCATTTT.

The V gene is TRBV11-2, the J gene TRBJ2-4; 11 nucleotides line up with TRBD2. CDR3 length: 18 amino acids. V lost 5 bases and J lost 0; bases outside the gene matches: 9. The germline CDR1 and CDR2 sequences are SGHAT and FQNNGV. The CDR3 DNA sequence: TGTGCCAGCAGCCCCCGTAGCGGGGGGGCATTAGCCAAAAACATTCAGTACTTC. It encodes CASSPRSGGALAKNIQYF.

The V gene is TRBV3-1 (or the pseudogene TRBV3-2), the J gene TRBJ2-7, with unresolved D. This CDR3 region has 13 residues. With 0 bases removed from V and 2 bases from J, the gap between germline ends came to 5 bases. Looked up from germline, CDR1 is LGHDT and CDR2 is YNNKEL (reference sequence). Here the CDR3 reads CASSQDSAYEQYF. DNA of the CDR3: TGTGCCAGCAGCCAAGATTCCGCCTACGAGCAGTACTTC.

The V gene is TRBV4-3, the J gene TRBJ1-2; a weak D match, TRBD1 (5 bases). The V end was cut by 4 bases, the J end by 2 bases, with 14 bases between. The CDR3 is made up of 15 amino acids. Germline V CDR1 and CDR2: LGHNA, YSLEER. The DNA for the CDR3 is TGCGCCAGCAGCCCCACAGGAACCCTAAACTATGGCTACACCTTC. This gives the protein CASSPTGTLNYGYTF.

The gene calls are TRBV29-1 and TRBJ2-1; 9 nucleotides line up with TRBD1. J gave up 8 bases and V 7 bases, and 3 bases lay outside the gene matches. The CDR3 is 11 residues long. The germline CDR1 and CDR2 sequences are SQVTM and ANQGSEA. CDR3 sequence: CSGGDRDEQFF. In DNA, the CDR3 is TGCAGCGGTGGGGACAGGGATGAGCAGTTCTTC.

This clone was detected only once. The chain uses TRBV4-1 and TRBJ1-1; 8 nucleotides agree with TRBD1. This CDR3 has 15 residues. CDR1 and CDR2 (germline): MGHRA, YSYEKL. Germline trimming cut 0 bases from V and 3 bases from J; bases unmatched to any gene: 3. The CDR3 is CASSQDSRGHTEAFF. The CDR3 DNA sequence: TGCGCCAGCAGCCAAGATTCCAGGGGGCACACTGAAGCTTTCTTT.

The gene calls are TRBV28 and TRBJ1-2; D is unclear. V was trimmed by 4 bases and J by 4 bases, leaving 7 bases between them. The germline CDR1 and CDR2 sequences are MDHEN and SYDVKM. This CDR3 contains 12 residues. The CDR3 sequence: CASSWRFYGYTF. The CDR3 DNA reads TGTGCCAGCAGTTGGCGGTTCTATGGCTACACCTTC.

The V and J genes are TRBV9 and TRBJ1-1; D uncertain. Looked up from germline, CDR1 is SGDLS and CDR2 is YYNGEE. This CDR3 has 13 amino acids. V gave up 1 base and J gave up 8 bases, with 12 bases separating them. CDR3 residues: CASSVLIDGEAFF. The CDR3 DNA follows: TGTGCCAGCAGCGTATTAATCGACGGGGAAGCTTTCTTT.

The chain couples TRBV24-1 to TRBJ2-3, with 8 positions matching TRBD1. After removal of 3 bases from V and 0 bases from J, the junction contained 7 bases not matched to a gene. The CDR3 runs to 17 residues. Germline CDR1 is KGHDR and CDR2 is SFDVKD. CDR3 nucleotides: TGTGCCACCAGTGATCCAGGGGGCTCCCCCAGCACAGATACGCAGTATTTT. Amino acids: CATSDPGGSPSTDTQYF.

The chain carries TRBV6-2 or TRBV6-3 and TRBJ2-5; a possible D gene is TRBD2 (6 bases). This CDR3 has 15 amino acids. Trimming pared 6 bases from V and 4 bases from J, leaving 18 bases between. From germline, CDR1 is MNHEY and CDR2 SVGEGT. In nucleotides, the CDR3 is TGTGCCAGCAGCCGAGGCCGGGGGACCCGAGAGACCCAGTACTTC. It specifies CASSRGRGTRETQYF.

CDR3 amino acids: CASSVATAGGPGDTQYF. The CDR3 bases are TGTGCCAGCAGCGTAGCTACGGCGGGGGGGCCAGGAGATACGCAGTATTTT. The rearrangement links TRBV9 to TRBJ2-3, with TRBD2 identical over 9 bases. The CDR3 covers 17 residues. Germline V gene sequence: CDR1 SGDLS, CDR2 YYNGEE. Trimming took 0 bases from V and 5 from J; bases not matched to a gene: 10. The full variable domain, with the rest looked up from reference TRBV9 and TRBJ2-3, is DSGVTQTPKHLITATGQRVTLRCSPRSGDLSVYWYQQSLDQGLQFLIQYYNGEERAKGNILERFSAQQFPDLHSELNLSSLELGDSALYFCASSVATAGGPGDTQYFGPGTRLTVL.

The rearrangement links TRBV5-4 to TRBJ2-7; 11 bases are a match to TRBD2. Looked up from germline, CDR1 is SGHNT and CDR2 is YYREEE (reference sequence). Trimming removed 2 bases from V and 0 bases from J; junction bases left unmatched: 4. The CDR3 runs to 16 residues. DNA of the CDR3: TGTGCCAGCAGCTTCAGTACTAGCGGGGGCTCCTACGAGCAGTACTTC. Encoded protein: CASSFSTSGGSYEQYF.

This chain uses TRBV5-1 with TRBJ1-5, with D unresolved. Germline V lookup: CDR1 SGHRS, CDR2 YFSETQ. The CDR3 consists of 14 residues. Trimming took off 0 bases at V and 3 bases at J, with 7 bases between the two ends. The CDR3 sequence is CASSLGGYNQPQHF. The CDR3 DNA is TGCGCCAGCAGCTTGGGCGGATACAATCAGCCCCAGCATTTT.